This T cell receptor beta chain was profiled in a study of beta chain features in type 1 diabetes. The CDR3 extends over 13 amino acids. Per germline, CDR1 SGHTA and CDR2 FQGNSA. V was cut by 3 bases and J by 4 bases, with 10 bases left in between. What was sequenced were expressed TCRB transcripts, since all of the isolated RNA had been reverse transcribed. The repertoire was sequenced with immunoSEQ multiplex PCR; TCRdb's copy has only in-frame clones and lacks some. The sample yields under 900,000 clones, about a sixth seen once. Sequences were obtained from naive CD4+ T cells from blood. This clonotype was sampled from a woman between 18 and 29 years old in good health. The chain joins TRBV7-2 to TRBJ2-7; D gene uncertain. Written as DNA, the CDR3 is TGTGCCAGCAGCTTCCTCCAGGCTTACGAGCAGTACTTC. Encoded protein: CASSFLQAYEQYF.